This entry lists 4 T cell receptor beta chains sequenced from one sample in a study of blood T cell repertoires in COVID-19. Data came from immunoSEQ multiplex PCR; TCRdb stores just in-frame clones and leaves some out. The sample contains 21,000 or so clones, around 84% of which appear only once. Sequenced: peripheral blood. The receptors stem from a man in his fifties or sixties with active COVID-19.

This clone was seen a few times. This chain uses TRBV15 with TRBJ1-1; D unclear. The V end was cut by 0 bases, the J end by 2 bases, with 22 bases between. The CDR3 is made up of 19 amino acids. Germline CDR1 reads LNHNV; CDR2 reads YYDKDF (reference sequence). CDR3 sequence: CATSRDVIRDDLVNTEAFF. CDR3 nucleotides: TGTGCCACCAGCAGAGATGTAATTCGGGATGATTTGGTTAACACTGAAGCTTTCTTT.

The V call is TRBV12-3 or TRBV12-4, the J call TRBJ1-1; D perhaps matches TRBD1 (5 bases). The CDR3 covers 13 residues. Trimming cost V 4 bases and J 5 bases, with 11 bases left between them. Here the CDR3 reads CASSWGDGTEAFF. DNA of the CDR3: TGTGCCAGCAGTTGGGGGGATGGGACTGAAGCTTTCTTT.

Here the CDR3 reads CASSPNRGRYNEQFF. Written as DNA, the CDR3 is TGTGCCAGCAGCCCAAACAGGGGGCGTTACAATGAGCAGTTCTTC. The chain employs TRBV11-2 and TRBJ2-1; 9 bases map to TRBD1. Germline-derived CDR1 and CDR2 are SGHAT and FQNNGV. The CDR3 sequence is 15 residues long. V was clipped by 5 bases and J by 4 bases; unmatched bases: 6. The full variable domain, with the rest looked up from reference TRBV11-2 and TRBJ2-1, is EAGVAQSPRYKIIEKRQSVAFWCNPISGHATLYWYQQILGQGPKLLIQFQNNGVVDDSQLPKDRFSAERLKGVDSTLKIQPAKLEDSAVYLCASSPNRGRYNEQFFGPGTRLTVL.

This chain joins TRBV11-2 and TRBJ2-7; 9 positions match TRBD1. The CDR3 sequence is 16 residues long. The J segment lost 5 bases and the V segment lost 3 bases, leaving 11 bases of the junction unmatched. The V gene's germline CDR1 is SGHAT and CDR2 FQNNGV. As DNA, the CDR3 is TGTGCCAGCAGCTTCGCCGGGACAGGGAGAAAAAACGAGCAGTACTTC. It translates to CASSFAGTGRKNEQYF.